This entry concerns a single T cell receptor (beta chain). Its matching antigen is unknown. The primer mix had 60 Vbeta and 13 Jbeta primers. TCRdb keeps only in-frame clones here, not all; method: immunoSEQ multiplex PCR. The sample shows approximately 180,000 clones, roughly four fifths of them seen only once. This sample is drawn from a study of cytomegalovirus exposure and HLA in healthy donors. Overall study results and limits: Cytomegalovirus-associated status was assigned to some 180 TCR beta chains. In a later analysis, a missense DCLRE1C variant was linked to TCR beta V- and J-gene trimming.

This CDR3 has 11 amino acids. CDR1 SGHNT and CDR2 YENEEA come from the germline V gene. The V and J ends lost 11 bases and 2 bases respectively, with 10 bases between them. This receptor was identified in a young man in good health and CMV-seronegative. The sequencing sample was made of PBMCs. The chain recombines TRBV11-3 with TRBJ2-7; tentatively, D is TRBD2 (5 bases). The CDR3 reads CAFEGTYEQYF. As DNA, the CDR3 is TGTGCCTTCGAGGGTACCTACGAGCAGTACTTC. Full variable domain (rest looked up from reference TRBV11-3 and TRBJ2-7): EAGVVQSPRYKIIEKKQPVAFWCNPISGHNTLYWYLQNLGQGPELLIRYENEEAVDDSQLPKDRFSAERLKGVDSTLKIQPAELGDSAVYLCAFEGTYEQYFGPGTRLTVT.